These 8 T cell receptor beta chains originate from one sample sequenced in a study of T-cell memory formation after mild COVID-19. TCRdb called the 5' RACE reads again in MiXCR, with one record for every CDR3 protein. Of 25,000 or so distinct CDR3 sequences listed, about 7.4% are singletons. The specimen sequenced was PBMCs or a T cell subset sorted from them (not recorded which). The receptors were sampled from an adult woman who had mild COVID-19 (a few samples of this study predate the infection). Cell type and time point are not known.

This clonotype turned up a few times. Here the CDR3 DNA reads TGTGCCAGCAGCTTAGATTTGTCCAGGGACCAGTACTTC. Encoded protein: CASSLDLSRDQYF. The rearrangement joins TRBV11-2 to TRBJ2-7; D may be TRBD1 or TRBD2 (5 bases each). CDR3 length: 13 amino acids. The V and J ends lost 0 bases and 10 bases respectively, with 13 bases between them. Germline V gene lookup returns CDR1 SGHAT and CDR2 FQNNGV.

This clonotype has at least ten counts. The chain joins TRBV7-6 to TRBJ1-6; no firm D call. Germline V gene data show CDR1 as SGHVS and CDR2 as FNYEAQ. Trimming left V 0 bases short and J 8 bases short, with 14 bases between. The CDR3 totals 16 residues. The CDR3 here is CASSLALNLRDSPLHF. CDR3 nucleotides: TGTGCCAGCAGCTTAGCTTTGAACCTAAGGGATTCACCCCTCCACTTT.

This clonotype was counted ten times or more. The V call is TRBV19, the J call TRBJ2-5; tentatively, D is TRBD1 (6 bases). Germline CDR1 and CDR2: LNHDA and SQIVND (reference sequence). The CDR3 consists of 15 residues. V was clipped by 5 bases and J by 4 bases, with 17 bases between them. CDR3 coding DNA: TGTGCCAGTAGTGAAACCGGGACATCGGGAGAGACCCAGTACTTC. Protein: CASSETGTSGETQYF. The full variable domain, completed using reference TRBV19 and TRBJ2-5, is DGGITQSPKYLFRKEGQNVTLSCEQNLNHDAMYWYRQDPGQGLRLIYYSQIVNDFQKGDIAEGYSVSREKKESFPLTVTSAQKNPTAFYLCASSETGTSGETQYFGPGTRLLVL.

This clonotype turned up a few times. The chain recombines TRBV20-1 with TRBJ1-6; D is unclear. Germline values: CDR1 DFQATT, CDR2 SNEGSKA (reference sequence). Trimming shortened V by 0 bases and J by 0 bases, and 9 bases separated the two germline ends. The CDR3 totals 16 residues. Written as DNA, the CDR3 is TGCAGTGCTAGAGATATTGGGAGCTCCTATAATTCACCCCTCCACTTT. As protein: CSARDIGSSYNSPLHF.

This clonotype was counted ten times or more. This sequence joins TRBV9 and TRBJ2-1; D gene uncertain. Trimming pared 4 bases from V and 9 bases from J, leaving 8 bases between. The CDR3 runs 11 residues. The germline gives CDR1 SGDLS, CDR2 YYNGEE. In nucleotides, the CDR3 is TGTGCCAGCAGCCCCGGATCTGAGCAGTTCTTC. Protein product: CASSPGSEQFF.

This clonotype was counted many times. The chain combines TRBV20-1 with TRBJ1-6, with D unclear. V lost 1 base to trimming and J lost 8 bases, with 12 bases between them. CDR3 size: 14 residues. Germline assignment: CDR1 DFQATT and CDR2 SNEGSKA (reference sequence). CDR3: CSARVGHPDSPLHF. The CDR3 DNA sequence: TGCAGTGCTAGAGTAGGGCATCCTGATTCACCCCTCCACTTT.

In its sample, this clonotype was seen many times. The chain employs TRBV6-2 or TRBV6-3 and TRBJ2-1, with TRBD2 as a possible D gene (5 bases). V gave up 4 bases and J gave up 1 base, with 14 bases separating them. Germline-derived CDR1 and CDR2 are MNHEY and SVGEGT. The CDR3 length is 16 residues. The CDR3 DNA follows: TGTGCCAGCAGTTCCTCGACTGGGAGATCCTACAATGAGCAGTTCTTC. Its translation: CASSSSTGRSYNEQFF.

This clonotype was seen many times. The V gene is TRBV6-5, the J gene TRBJ1-3, with D possibly being TRBD1 (5 bases). The CDR3 runs 13 residues. CDR1 and CDR2 (germline): MNHEY, SVGAGI. Trimming took 2 bases from V and 3 from J, leaving 5 bases between them. CDR3 amino acids: CASSYDSGNTIYF. CDR3 sequence (DNA): TGTGCCAGCAGTTACGACAGTGGAAACACCATATATTTT.